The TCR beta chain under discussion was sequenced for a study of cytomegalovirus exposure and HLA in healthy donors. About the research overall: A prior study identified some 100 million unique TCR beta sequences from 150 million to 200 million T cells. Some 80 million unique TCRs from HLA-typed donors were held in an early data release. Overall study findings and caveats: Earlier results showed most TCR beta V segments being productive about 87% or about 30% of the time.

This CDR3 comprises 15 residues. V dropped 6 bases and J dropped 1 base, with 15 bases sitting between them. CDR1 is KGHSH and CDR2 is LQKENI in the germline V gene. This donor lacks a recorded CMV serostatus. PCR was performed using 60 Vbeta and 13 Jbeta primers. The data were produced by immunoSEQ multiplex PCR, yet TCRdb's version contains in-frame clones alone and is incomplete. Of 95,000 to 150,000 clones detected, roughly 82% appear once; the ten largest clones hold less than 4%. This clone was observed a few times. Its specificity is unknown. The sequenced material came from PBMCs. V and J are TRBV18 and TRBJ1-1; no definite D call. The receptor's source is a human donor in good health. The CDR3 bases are TGTGCCAGCTCCCCCAAAGAGATCTCGAACACTGAAGCTTTCTTT. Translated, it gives CASSPKEISNTEAFF.